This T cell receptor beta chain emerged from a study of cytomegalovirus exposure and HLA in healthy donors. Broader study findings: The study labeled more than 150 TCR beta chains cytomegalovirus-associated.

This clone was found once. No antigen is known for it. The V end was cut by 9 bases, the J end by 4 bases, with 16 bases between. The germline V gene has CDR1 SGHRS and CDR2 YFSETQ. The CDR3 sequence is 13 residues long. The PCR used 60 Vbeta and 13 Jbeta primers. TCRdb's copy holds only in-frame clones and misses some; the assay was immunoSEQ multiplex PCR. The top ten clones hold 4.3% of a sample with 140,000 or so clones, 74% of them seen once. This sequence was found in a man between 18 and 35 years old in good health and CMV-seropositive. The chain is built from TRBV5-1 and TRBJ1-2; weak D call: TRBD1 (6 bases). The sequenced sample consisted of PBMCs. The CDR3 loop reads CATSDSSSYGYTF. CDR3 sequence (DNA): TGCGCCACCTCGGACAGTTCTTCCTATGGCTACACCTTC.